A selection of T cell receptor beta chains follows, all from one sample in a study of shared T cell receptors in the human thymus. TCRdb's table, derived via immunoSEQ multiplex PCR, lists solely in-frame clones and lacks some. The table includes some 400,000 clones, approximately 95% detected once. Material for sequencing was thymocytes. Receptor source: a human donor. Both conserved end residues are part of each CDR3. D genes are given only for firm matches. Clone size is given for some rows only: seen once, a few or many times, or a class if the clone is expanded.

CDR3 DNA	CDR3 protein	D gene	clone size	J gene	V gene
TGTGCCAGCAGTTCTGCAGGACAGGCGGACACTGAAGCTTTCTTT	CASSSAGQADTEAFF	TRBD1	once	TRBJ1-1	TRBV27
TGTGCCTGGAGTGACTCCGGGGTCGGTGAAAAACTGTTTTTT	CAWSDSGVGEKLFF	NA	once	TRBJ1-4	TRBV30
TGTGCCAGCAGCTTCCTAGCGGGTGGCAAACCCGATGAGCAGTTCTTC	CASSFLAGGKPDEQFF	TRBD2	NA	TRBJ2-1	TRBV7-9
TGTGCCTGGAGTGTAAGGCTCGTAGCAGTCGGGGAGCTGTTTTTT	CAWSVRLVAVGELFF	NA	NA	TRBJ2-2	TRBV30
TGCGCCAGCAGTGAGCGGGAGCGGGAGTTGGAGACCCAGTACTTC	CASSERERELETQYF	TRBD2	once	TRBJ2-5	TRBV10-2
TGCGCCAGCAGCCAAGATTGGCAGGGGTGTGAAGAGACCCAGTACTTC	CASSQDWQGCEETQYF	NA	NA	TRBJ2-5	TRBV4-3
TGTGCCACCGGGGCAGATACGCAGTATTTT	CATGADTQYF	NA	NA	TRBJ2-3	TRBV10-3
TGTGCCAGCAGTTTATCCCGGGGGGGGCAGGCTGTTAACATTCAGTACTTC	CASSLSRGGQAVNIQYF	TRBD2	NA	TRBJ2-4	TRBV27
TGTGCCAGCAGATTTCACCGGGACCACTACGAGCAGTACTTC	CASRFHRDHYEQYF	NA	NA	TRBJ2-7	TRBV28
TGTGCCAGCAGCACTCCGGGACTAGCGGGAGATCGGTCCTACGAGCAGTACTTC	CASSTPGLAGDRSYEQYF	TRBD2	NA	TRBJ2-7	TRBV5-4
TGTGCCAGCAGTTTCCAGGGGGTTATAGGGGCCGAGCAGTTCTTC	CASSFQGVIGAEQFF	TRBD1	NA	TRBJ2-1	TRBV28
TGTGCCAGCAGCTTAGAAGGGACAGGGCAGGTTGAAGCTTTCTTT	CASSLEGTGQVEAFF	TRBD1	NA	TRBJ1-1	TRBV7-9
TGTGCCAGCAGTTGCGCGGACAGTCAAGAGACCCAGTACTTC	CASSCADSQETQYF	NA	NA	TRBJ2-5	TRBV6-4
TGCGCCAGCAGTGACCCCGGACAGGGGGGAACTCAAGCGAACACTGAAGCTTTCTTT	CASSDPGQGGTQANTEAFF	TRBD1	NA	TRBJ1-1	TRBV10-1
TGTGCCAGCAGCTTAGAAGTTTACGAGCAGTACTTC	CASSLEVYEQYF	NA	NA	TRBJ2-7	TRBV11-2
TGCGCCAGCAGCCAAGATTCCGTAGGAACGGGAGGGCCCGGCAATGAGCAGTTCTTC	CASSQDSVGTGGPGNEQFF	TRBD2	NA	TRBJ2-1	TRBV4-1
TGTGCCAGCACCCCTGACAGGTCCCGTGGGGACGAGCAGTACTTC	CASTPDRSRGDEQYF	NA	NA	TRBJ2-7	TRBV28
TGTGCCAGCAGCTCACCAACTAGCGGGAGATCGACAGATACGCAGTATTTT	CASSSPTSGRSTDTQYF	TRBD2	NA	TRBJ2-3	TRBV5-6
TGTGCCAGCAGCTTACCGGGCACAGATACGCAGTATTTT	CASSLPGTDTQYF	NA	NA	TRBJ2-3	TRBV7-2
TGTGCCAGCAGCTTGGTATTTGTATGCCCGCATAGCCCCGACTATGGCTACACCTTC	CASSLVFVCPHSPDYGYTF	NA	NA	TRBJ1-2	TRBV5-6
TGTGCCAGCAGTCGCGCATGCGGGAGGCGCTACGAGCAGTACTTC	CASSRACGRRYEQYF	TRBD2	NA	TRBJ2-7	TRBV28
TGTGCCAGCAGCAAGGGTTGGGACGAGCAGTACTTC	CASSKGWDEQYF	NA	few	TRBJ2-7	TRBV21-1
TGTGCCTGGAGTCCCGTTGTTTTCGGGAGGGAGCAGTACTTC	CAWSPVVFGREQYF	TRBD2	NA	TRBJ2-7	TRBV30
TGTGCCAGCAGCAATACCCCCACTAGCGGGATGTACCAAGAGACCCAGTACTTC	CASSNTPTSGMYQETQYF	TRBD2	NA	TRBJ2-5	TRBV5-6
TGTGCCAGTAGTCCTAGCGGGGTTCTCTACGAGCAGTACTTC	CASSPSGVLYEQYF	TRBD2	NA	TRBJ2-7	TRBV19
TGTGCCAGCTGGGGGGCTCGCTATGGCTACACCTTC	CASWGARYGYTF	NA	NA	TRBJ1-2	TRBV9
TGTGCCAGCAGTGACTCGGGACTAAGGGCGCCCTACAATGAGCAGTTCTTC	CASSDSGLRAPYNEQFF	TRBD2	NA	TRBJ2-1	TRBV6-4
TGTGCCTGGTCGGGACTAGCGGGACACGTCTACGAGCAGTACTTC	CAWSGLAGHVYEQYF	TRBD2	NA	TRBJ2-7	TRBV30
TGTGCCAGCAGCTTAGAAGGTGGGAGCACAGATACGCAGTATTTT	CASSLEGGSTDTQYF	NA	once	TRBJ2-3	TRBV7-2
TGTGCCAGCAGCTTAGTCCCCGCCAGGGAAAGAATACATGGCTACACCTTC	CASSLVPARERIHGYTF	NA	NA	TRBJ1-2	TRBV13
TGTGCCAGTAGTCGGGACAGGGAAATTTTCGCAACTAATGAAAAACTGTTTTTT	CASSRDREIFATNEKLFF	TRBD1	NA	TRBJ1-4	TRBV19
TGTGCCAGCAGCCCTATAAGGGGCCCTGGGGCCAACGTCCTGACTTTC	CASSPIRGPGANVLTF	NA	NA	TRBJ2-6	TRBV7-2
TGTGCCAGCTCACCACCCAGCAGCGGGAGGGCCTACGAGCAGTACTTC	CASSPPSSGRAYEQYF	TRBD2	NA	TRBJ2-7	TRBV18
TGTGCCAGCAGCGGACTAGCGGGAGGGTTTGGGAGGTCGGAGACCCAGTACTTC	CASSGLAGGFGRSETQYF	TRBD2	NA	TRBJ2-5	TRBV7-2
TGTGCCAGTACCCCGGTGCTAGCGGATTACAATGAGCAGTTCTTC	CASTPVLADYNEQFF	TRBD2	NA	TRBJ2-1	TRBV19
TGTGCCACCAGCAACCGGGACAGGGTCACAGATACGCAGTATTTT	CATSNRDRVTDTQYF	TRBD1	NA	TRBJ2-3	TRBV15
TGTGCCAGCAGTTTATCAGGTGGTGACGAGCAGTACTTC	CASSLSGGDEQYF	NA	NA	TRBJ2-7	TRBV28
TGTGCCAGCAGTCCAGAGGGGGACGGAAGCTCCTACGAGCAGTACTTC	CASSPEGDGSSYEQYF	NA	once	TRBJ2-7	TRBV28
TGTGCCAGCAGTTTTCGGGCCCCATCTTACGAGCAGTACTTC	CASSFRAPSYEQYF	NA	NA	TRBJ2-7	TRBV28
TGTGCCAGCAGTTTTCGGCGGGAGTGTGAGACCCAGTACTTC	CASSFRRECETQYF	TRBD2	NA	TRBJ2-5	TRBV27
TGCAGCGTTGAATTCAGGGACGAGCAGTACTTC	CSVEFRDEQYF	NA	NA	TRBJ2-7	TRBV29-1
TGTGCCACCAATAAACGTAGCGGTGTCACAGATACGCAGTATTTT	CATNKRSGVTDTQYF	NA	NA	TRBJ2-3	TRBV28
TGCGCCAGCAGCTTCTCGGGGCAGGCCGTGCCTAACTATGGCTACACCTTC	CASSFSGQAVPNYGYTF	NA	NA	TRBJ1-2	TRBV5-1
TGCGCCAGCAGCCAAGAACGGGGTCGTTCCTACGAGCAGTACTTC	CASSQERGRSYEQYF	NA	NA	TRBJ2-7	TRBV4-3
TGTGCCACCGGGGGTGGCAGGGGTAGTTCCGGGGAGCTGTTTTTT	CATGGGRGSSGELFF	NA	few	TRBJ2-2	TRBV19
TGTGCCACCAGCACCCAGGGGACACGAAAGGAGGGTTACGAGCAGTACTTC	CATSTQGTRKEGYEQYF	NA	few	TRBJ2-7	TRBV15